This TCR beta chain was observed in a study of siplizumab effects on memory and regulatory T cells. Germline CDR1 reads LNHDA; CDR2 reads SQIVND (reference sequence). The CDR3 is made up of 14 amino acids. Between the trimmed V and J ends, which lost 3 bases and 0 bases, there was a span of 7 bases. Broader study findings: Tregs proliferating in siplizumab cultures lacked confirmation of their suppressive function. In siplizumab conditions, mappable alloreactive CD4+ clones averaged around 69% Treg-derived, against 26.9% in controls. Proliferating clones, CD4+ or CD8+, lacked an assignable naive or memory phenotype in roughly 80-97% of cases.

Using immunoSEQ multiplex PCR, the repertoire was profiled, and TCRdb retains in-frame clones only, with some absent. The table has about 100,000 clones, roughly nine tenths seen once. Points on this clone: Its antigen is unknown.

The sequencing input was Tregs sorted from blood. The receptor was isolated from a human donor in good health. The chain couples TRBV19 to TRBJ2-3, with no clear D. The chain's CDR3 is CASSITYSTDTQYF. CDR3 DNA: TGTGCCAGTAGTATTACATACAGCACAGATACGCAGTATTTT.